This TCR beta chain came from a study of human T cells and chemical hapten exposure. Study-wide background: Across samples, TCR yields varied, mostly owing to small differences in pooled library volumes. Study-wide points: Counts of TCRs above 1 in 1000 frequency stayed unchanged with DPC sensitization.

Specified time point: healthy volunteer bleed at 6 weeks. The total RNA was obtained from whole blood that was not fractionated. Within the library, unique molecular identifiers were attached to each individual cDNA molecule. As originally analysed: Per-sample TCR counts ranged from 23,224 to 690,600, median 95,638. TCRdb re-derived calls from the RACE reads in MiXCR, one entry per CDR3 protein. The V and J calls here are based on TCRdb, not the publication. The sample yields about 79,000 distinct CDR3 sequences, roughly 8.7% seen once. V lost 3 bases to trimming and J lost 4 bases, with 7 bases between them. Per the germline V gene, CDR1 is KGHSH and CDR2 is LQKENI. This CDR3 is 14 amino acids long. In this sample, this clonotype turned up many times. Its antigen is unknown.

The specimen was whole blood. The sequence was collected from a male donor in good health. Some clones in this sample may be carry-over from other donors' samples. The rearrangement joins TRBV18 to TRBJ1-6; maybe TRBD1 (6 bases). The CDR3, as DNA: TGTGCCAGCTCACCGGGACAATATAATTCACCCCTCCACTTT. Amino acid sequence: CASSPGQYNSPLHF.